The entry below describes one T cell receptor beta chain. Its antigen is currently unknown. The V gene's germline CDR1 is DFQATT and CDR2 SNEGSKA (reference sequence). V gave up 3 bases and J gave up 2 bases, with 12 bases separating them. This CDR3 has 14 amino acids. This sample is part of a study of identical twins. The authors used template switching to add a universal primer site and gave cDNA unique molecular identifiers. Each CDR3 protein gets one entry after TCRdb re-called the 5' RACE reads with MiXCR. The sample lists some 1,700,000 distinct CDR3 sequences, less than 35% seen once, with under 0.35% in the top ten. Study-wide points: Insertion counts were lower in abundant cord blood beta clonotypes, a trend that memory repertoires did not show. Excess sharing between twins was weaker in beta out-of-frame sequences.

Source material: cord blood. This rearrangement joins TRBV20-1 to TRBJ2-3; D is perhaps TRBD2 (6 bases). This sequence originates from a newborn girl in good health. The CDR3 region is CSARSSASTDTQYF. For the CDR3, the DNA is TGCAGTGCTAGGTCTAGCGCTTCCACAGATACGCAGTATTTT.